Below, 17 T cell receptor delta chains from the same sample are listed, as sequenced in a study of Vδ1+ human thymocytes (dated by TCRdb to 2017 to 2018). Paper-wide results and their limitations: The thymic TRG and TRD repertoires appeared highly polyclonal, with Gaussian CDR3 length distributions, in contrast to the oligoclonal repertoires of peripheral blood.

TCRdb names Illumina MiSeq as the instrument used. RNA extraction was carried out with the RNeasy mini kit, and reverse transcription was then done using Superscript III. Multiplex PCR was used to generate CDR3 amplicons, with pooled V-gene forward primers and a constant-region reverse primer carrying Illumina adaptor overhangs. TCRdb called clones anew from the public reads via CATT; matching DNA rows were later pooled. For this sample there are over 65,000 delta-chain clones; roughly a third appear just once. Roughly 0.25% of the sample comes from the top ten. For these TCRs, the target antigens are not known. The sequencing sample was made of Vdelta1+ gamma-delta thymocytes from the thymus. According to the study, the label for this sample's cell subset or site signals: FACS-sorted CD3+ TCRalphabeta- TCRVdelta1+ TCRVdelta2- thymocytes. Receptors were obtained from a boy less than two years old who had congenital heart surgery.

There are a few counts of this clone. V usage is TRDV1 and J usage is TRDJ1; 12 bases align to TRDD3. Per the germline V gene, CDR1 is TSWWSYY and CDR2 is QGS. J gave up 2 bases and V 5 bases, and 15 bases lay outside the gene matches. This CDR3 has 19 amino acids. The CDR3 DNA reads TGTGCTCTTGGGAAATTAACAACTGGGGGATACTTAAGGACCGATAAACTCATCTTT. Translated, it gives CALGKLTTGGYLRTDKLIF.

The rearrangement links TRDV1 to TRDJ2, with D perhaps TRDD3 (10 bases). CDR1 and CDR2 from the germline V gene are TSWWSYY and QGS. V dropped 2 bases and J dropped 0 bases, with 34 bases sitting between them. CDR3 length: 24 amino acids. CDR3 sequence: CALGEWGPSYGLGDPGALTAQLFF. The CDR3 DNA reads TGTGCTCTTGGGGAATGGGGTCCTTCCTACGGACTGGGGGATCCAGGGGCTTTGACAGCACAACTCTTCTTT.

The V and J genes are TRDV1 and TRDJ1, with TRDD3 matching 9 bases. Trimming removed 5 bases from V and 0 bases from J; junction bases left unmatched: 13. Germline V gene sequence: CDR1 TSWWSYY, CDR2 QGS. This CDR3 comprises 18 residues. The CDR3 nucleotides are TGTGCTCTTGGGAATACCCTACTGGGGGACCCCGACACCGATAAACTCATCTTT. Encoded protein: CALGNTLLGDPDTDKLIF.

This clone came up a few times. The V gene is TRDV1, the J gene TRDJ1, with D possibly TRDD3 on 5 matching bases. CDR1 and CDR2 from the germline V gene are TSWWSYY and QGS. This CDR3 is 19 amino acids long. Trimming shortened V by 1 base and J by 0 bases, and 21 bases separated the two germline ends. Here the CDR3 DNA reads TGTGCTCTTGGGGAACGGTCCGGTGCCTCATACGCTTACACCGATAAACTCATCTTT. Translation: CALGERSGASYAYTDKLIF.

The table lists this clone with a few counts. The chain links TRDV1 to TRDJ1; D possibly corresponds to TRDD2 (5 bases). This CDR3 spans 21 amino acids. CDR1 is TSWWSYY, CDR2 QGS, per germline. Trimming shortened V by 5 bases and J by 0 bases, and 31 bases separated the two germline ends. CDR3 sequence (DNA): TGTGCTCTTGGGAGGCCTTCTCCTCCTTACTTGGTAGTCCTGTACACCGATAAACTCATCTTT. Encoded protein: CALGRPSPPYLVVLYTDKLIF.

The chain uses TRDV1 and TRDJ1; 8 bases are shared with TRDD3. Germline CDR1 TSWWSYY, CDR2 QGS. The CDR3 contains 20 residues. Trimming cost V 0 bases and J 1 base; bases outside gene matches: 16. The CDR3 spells CALGELRPGIPSPITDKLIF. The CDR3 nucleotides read TGTGCTCTTGGGGAACTACGCCCGGGGATACCTTCACCCATCACCGATAAACTCATCTTT.

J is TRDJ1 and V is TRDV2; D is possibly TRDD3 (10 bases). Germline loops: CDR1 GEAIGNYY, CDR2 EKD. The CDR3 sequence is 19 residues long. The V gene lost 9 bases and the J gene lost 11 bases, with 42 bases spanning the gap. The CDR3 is CATGPSYDVRTGGSKQLIF. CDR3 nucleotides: TGTGCCACCGGGCCTTCCTACGATGTGCGTACTGGGGGATCGAAGCAGCTCATCTTT.

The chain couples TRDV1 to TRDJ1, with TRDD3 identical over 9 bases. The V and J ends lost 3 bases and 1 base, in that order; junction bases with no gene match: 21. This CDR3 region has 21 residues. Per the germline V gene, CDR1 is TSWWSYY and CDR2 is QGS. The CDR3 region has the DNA TGTGCTCTTGGGGATCAATTCTCCTTTCGCTTACTGGGGGACCCCACCGATAAACTCATCTTT. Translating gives CALGDQFSFRLLGDPTDKLIF.

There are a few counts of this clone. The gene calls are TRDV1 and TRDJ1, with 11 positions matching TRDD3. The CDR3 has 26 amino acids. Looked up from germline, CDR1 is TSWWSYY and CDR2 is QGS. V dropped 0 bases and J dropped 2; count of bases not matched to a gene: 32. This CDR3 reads CALGELILAYLAWGIRTCEGTDKLIF. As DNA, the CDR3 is TGTGCTCTTGGGGAACTAATTCTTGCCTACTTGGCTTGGGGGATACGCACATGCGAGGGGACCGATAAACTCATCTTT.

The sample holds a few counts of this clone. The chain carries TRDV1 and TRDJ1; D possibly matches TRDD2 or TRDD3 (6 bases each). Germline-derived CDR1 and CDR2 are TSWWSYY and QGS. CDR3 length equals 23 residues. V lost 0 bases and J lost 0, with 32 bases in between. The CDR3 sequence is CALGELLPLPSSAGDLYTDKLIF. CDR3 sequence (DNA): TGTGCTCTTGGGGAACTCCTTCCCCTACCCAGTTCGGCTGGGGACTTGTACACCGATAAACTCATCTTT.

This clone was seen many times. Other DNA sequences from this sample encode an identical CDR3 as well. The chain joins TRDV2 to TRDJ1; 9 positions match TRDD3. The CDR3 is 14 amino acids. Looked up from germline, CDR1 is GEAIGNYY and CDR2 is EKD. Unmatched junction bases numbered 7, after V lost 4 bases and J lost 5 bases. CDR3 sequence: CACDSVTGGDKLIF. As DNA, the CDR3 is TGTGCCTGTGATTCGGTTACTGGGGGAGATAAACTCATCTTT.

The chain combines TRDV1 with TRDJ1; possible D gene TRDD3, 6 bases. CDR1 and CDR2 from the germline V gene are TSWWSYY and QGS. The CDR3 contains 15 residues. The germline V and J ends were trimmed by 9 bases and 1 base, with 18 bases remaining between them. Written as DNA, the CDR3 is TGTGCTCTCAAACCCGGTACTGGGACCACCGATAAACTCATCTTT. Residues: CALKPGTGTTDKLIF.

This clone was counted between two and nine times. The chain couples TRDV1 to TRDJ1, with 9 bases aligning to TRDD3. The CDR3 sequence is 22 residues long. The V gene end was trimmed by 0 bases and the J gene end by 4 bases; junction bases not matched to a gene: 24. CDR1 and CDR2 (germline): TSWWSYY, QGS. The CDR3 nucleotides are TGTGCTCTTGGGGAACTAGTAAGGTCTCTCCCCCGTACTGGGGGAAATAACGATAAACTCATCTTT. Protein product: CALGELVRSLPRTGGNNDKLIF.

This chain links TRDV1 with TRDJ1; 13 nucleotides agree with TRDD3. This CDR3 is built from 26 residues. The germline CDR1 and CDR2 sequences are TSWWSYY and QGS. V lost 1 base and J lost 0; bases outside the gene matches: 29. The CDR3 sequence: CALGEPTPPSLRLGDTRSSYTDKLIF. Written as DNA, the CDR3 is TGTGCTCTTGGGGAACCAACCCCACCTTCCCTACGACTGGGGGATACGCGGTCCTCGTACACCGATAAACTCATCTTT.

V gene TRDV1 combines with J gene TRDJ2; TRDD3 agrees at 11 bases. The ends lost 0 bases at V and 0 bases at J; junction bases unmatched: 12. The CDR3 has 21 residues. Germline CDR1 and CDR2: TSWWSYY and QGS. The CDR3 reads CALGELRPTLGDTPLTAQLFF. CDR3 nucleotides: TGTGCTCTTGGGGAACTCAGGCCAACCCTGGGGGATACCCCTTTGACAGCACAACTCTTCTTT.

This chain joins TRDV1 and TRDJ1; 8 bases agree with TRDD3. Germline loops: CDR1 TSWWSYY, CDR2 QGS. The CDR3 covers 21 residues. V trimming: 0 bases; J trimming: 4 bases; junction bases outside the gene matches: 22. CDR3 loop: CALGELAKAGSGLGAVDKLIF. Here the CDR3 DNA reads TGTGCTCTTGGGGAACTAGCTAAGGCCGGATCGGGACTGGGGGCCGTCGATAAACTCATCTTT.

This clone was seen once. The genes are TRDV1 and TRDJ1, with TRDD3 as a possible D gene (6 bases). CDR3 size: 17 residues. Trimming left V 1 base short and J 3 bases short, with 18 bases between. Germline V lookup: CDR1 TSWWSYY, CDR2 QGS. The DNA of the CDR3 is TGTGCTCTTGGGGAACGTATACGTTGGGGGGGACCCGATAAACTCATCTTT. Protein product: CALGERIRWGGPDKLIF.